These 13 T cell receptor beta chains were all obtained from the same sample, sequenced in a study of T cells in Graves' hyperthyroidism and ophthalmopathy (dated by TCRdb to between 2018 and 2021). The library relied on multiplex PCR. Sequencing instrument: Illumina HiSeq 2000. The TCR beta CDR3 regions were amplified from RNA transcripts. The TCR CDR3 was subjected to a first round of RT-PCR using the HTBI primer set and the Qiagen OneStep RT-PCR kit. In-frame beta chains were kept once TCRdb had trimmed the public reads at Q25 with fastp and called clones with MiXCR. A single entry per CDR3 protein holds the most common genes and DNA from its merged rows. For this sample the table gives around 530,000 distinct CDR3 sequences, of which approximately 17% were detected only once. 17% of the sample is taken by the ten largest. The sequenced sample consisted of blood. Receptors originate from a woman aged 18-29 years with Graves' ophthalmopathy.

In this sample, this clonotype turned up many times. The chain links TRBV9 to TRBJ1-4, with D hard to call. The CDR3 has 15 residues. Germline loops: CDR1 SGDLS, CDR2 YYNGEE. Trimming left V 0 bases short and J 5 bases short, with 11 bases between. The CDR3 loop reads CASSVGGQENEKLFF. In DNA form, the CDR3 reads TGTGCCAGCAGCGTAGGGGGTCAGGAAAATGAAAAACTGTTTTTT. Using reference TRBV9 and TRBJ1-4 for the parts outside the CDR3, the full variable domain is DSGVTQTPKHLITATGQRVTLRCSPRSGDLSVYWYQQSLDQGLQFLIQYYNGEERAKGNILERFSAQQFPDLHSELNLSSLELGDSALYFCASSVGGQENEKLFFGSGTQLSVL.

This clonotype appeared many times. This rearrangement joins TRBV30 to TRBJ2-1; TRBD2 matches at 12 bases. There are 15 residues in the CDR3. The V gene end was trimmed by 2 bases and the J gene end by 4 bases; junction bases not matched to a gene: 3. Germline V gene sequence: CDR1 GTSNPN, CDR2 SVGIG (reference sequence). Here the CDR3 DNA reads TGTGCCTGGAGTCTCCTAGCGGGAGGGTACAATGAGCAGTTCTTC. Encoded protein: CAWSLLAGGYNEQFF. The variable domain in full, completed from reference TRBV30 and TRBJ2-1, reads SQTIHQWPATLVQPVGSPLSLECTVEGTSNPNLYWYRQAAGRGLQLLFYSVGIGQISSEVPQNLSASRPQDRQFILSSKKLLLSDSGFYLCAWSLLAGGYNEQFFGPGTRLTVL.

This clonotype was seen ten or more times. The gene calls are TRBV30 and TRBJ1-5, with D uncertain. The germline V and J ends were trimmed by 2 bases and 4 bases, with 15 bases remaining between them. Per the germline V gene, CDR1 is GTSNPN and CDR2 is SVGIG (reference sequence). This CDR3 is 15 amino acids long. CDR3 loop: CAWSIGSVGNQPQHF. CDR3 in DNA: TGTGCCTGGAGTATAGGGTCCGTGGGGAATCAGCCCCAGCATTTT. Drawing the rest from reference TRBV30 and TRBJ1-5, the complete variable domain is SQTIHQWPATLVQPVGSPLSLECTVEGTSNPNLYWYRQAAGRGLQLLFYSVGIGQISSEVPQNLSASRPQDRQFILSSKKLLLSDSGFYLCAWSIGSVGNQPQHFGDGTRLSIL.

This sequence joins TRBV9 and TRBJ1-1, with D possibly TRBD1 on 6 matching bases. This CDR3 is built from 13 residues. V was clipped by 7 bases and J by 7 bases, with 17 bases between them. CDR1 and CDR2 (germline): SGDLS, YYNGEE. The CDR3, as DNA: TGTGCCAGCGGGCCTCGGGGGCAGGGTGAAGCTTTCTTT. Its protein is CASGPRGQGEAFF. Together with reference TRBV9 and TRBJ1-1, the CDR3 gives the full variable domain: DSGVTQTPKHLITATGQRVTLRCSPRSGDLSVYWYQQSLDQGLQFLIQYYNGEERAKGNILERFSAQQFPDLHSELNLSSLELGDSALYFCASGPRGQGEAFFGQGTRLTVV.

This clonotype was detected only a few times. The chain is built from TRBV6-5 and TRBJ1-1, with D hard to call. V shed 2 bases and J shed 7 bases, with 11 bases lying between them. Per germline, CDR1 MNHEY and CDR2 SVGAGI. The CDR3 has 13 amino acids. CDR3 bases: TGTGCCAGCAGTTACCTCGGGCAGGTTGAAGCTTTCTTT. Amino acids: CASSYLGQVEAFF.

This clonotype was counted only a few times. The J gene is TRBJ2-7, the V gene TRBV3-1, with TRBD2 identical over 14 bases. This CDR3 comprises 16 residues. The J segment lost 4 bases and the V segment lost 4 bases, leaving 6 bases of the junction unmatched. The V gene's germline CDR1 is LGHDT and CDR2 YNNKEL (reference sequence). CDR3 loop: CASSPPGTSGSYEQYF. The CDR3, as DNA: TGTGCCAGCAGCCCCCCCGGGACTAGCGGGAGTTACGAGCAGTACTTC.

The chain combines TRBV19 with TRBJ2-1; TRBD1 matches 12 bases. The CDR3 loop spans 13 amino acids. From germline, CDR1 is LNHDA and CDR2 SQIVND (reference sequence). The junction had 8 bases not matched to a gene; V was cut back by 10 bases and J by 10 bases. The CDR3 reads CATRGTGGKEQFF. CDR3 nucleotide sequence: TGTGCCACTCGCGGGACAGGGGGCAAAGAGCAGTTCTTC.

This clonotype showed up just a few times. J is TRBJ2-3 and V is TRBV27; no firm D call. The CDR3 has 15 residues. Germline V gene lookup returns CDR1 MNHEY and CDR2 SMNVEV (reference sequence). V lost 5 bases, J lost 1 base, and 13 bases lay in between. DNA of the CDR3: TGTGCCAGCAGTCCCCTAATCGGCGGCACAGATACGCAGTATTTT. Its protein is CASSPLIGGTDTQYF.

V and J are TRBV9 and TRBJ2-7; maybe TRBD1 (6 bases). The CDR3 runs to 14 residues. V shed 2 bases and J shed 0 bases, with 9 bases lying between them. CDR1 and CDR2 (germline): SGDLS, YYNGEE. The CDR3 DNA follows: TGTGCCAGCAGCGTGGACAGCACCTCCTACGAGCAGTACTTC. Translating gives CASSVDSTSYEQYF.

CDR3 bases: TGCAGTGCTAGAGAGGAAGACCCTGAGCAGTTCTTC. It is translated as CSAREEDPEQFF. The V and J genes are TRBV20-1 and TRBJ2-1; D uncertain. The ends were cut back, 0 bases at V and 9 bases at J, with 9 bases in the middle. The CDR3 has 12 amino acids. Germline V gene sequence: CDR1 DFQATT, CDR2 SNEGSKA (reference sequence).

The DNA of the CDR3 is TGTGCCACCAGTGACCCACTAGCGGGCTCCCTCGGAGATACGCAGTATTTT. Amino acid sequence: CATSDPLAGSLGDTQYF. The rearrangement links TRBV24-1 to TRBJ2-3, with 9 bases lining up with TRBD2. This CDR3 spans 17 amino acids. J was trimmed by 5 bases and V by 4 bases; bases with no gene match: 12. Germline V gives CDR1 KGHDR, CDR2 SFDVKD.

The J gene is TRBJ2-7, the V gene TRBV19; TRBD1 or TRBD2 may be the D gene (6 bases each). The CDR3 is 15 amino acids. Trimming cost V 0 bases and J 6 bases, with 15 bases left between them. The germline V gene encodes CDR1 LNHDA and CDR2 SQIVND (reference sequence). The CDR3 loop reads CASSIDPVGGGEQYF. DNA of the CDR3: TGTGCCAGTAGTATAGATCCAGTAGGGGGAGGCGAGCAGTACTTC.

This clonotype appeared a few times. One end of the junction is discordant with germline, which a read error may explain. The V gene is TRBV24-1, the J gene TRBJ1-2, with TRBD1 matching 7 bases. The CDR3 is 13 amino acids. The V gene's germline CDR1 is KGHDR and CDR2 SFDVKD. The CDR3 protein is CATSERGLGGYAF. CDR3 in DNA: TGTGCCACCAGTGAGAGGGGGCTTGGGGGCTACGCCTTC.